This record concerns one TCR beta chain sequence. The data were taken from a study of blood T cell repertoires in COVID-19. Overall study context: The origin of the acute and convalescent COVID-19 samples was the United States, Italy and Spain.

Sequencing used immunoSEQ multiplex PCR; TCRdb keeps in-frame clones, though not all of them. This sample yields a few hundred thousand clones, of which approximately 85% are seen a single time; approximately 10% belongs to the top ten. This CDR3 comprises 17 residues. CDR1 SGHAT and CDR2 FQNNGV come from the germline V gene. The ends lost 3 bases at V and 7 bases at J; junction bases unmatched: 9. The chain is built from TRBV11-2 and TRBJ2-2; 12 bases line up with TRBD2. This clonotype was sampled from a woman in her seventies with acute or convalescent COVID-19. Material: peripheral blood. This CDR3 is CASSFPRLAGGVGELFF. The CDR3 DNA reads as TGTGCCAGCAGCTTTCCCCGCCTAGCGGGGGGGGTCGGGGAGCTGTTTTTT.